The 10 T cell receptor beta chains presented below share a single source sample, sequenced in a study of shared T cell receptors in the human thymus. The method was immunoSEQ multiplex PCR; TCRdb's version includes in-frame clones alone and lacks a portion of them. The data show approximately 660,000 clones, with around 87% seen just once and 0.01% held by the top ten. This sample also belongs to another study, concerning human thymus T cells.

The sequenced sample was thymocytes. These receptors were taken from a boy younger than two with a congenital heart defect.

This chain connects TRBV19 to TRBJ2-5; 9 nucleotides agree with TRBD2. The CDR3 extends over 17 amino acids. Germline CDR1 is LNHDA and CDR2 is SQIVND (reference sequence). V shed 6 bases and J 3 bases; nucleotides not matched to a gene: 14. Here the CDR3 reads CASRARPRREGEETQYF. For the CDR3, the DNA is TGTGCCAGTAGAGCTCGACCTAGGCGGGAGGGGGAAGAGACCCAGTACTTC.

The CDR3 reads CASSLADGASCGDSYEQYF. CDR3 DNA sequence: TGTGCCAGCAGCCTTGCGGACGGAGCCTCGTGCGGGGACTCCTACGAGCAGTACTTC. The genes are TRBV9 and TRBJ2-7; D may be TRBD2 (6 bases). This CDR3 spans 19 amino acids. Trimming removed 4 bases at V and 0 bases at J, with 26 bases between. Germline V gene lookup returns CDR1 SGDLS and CDR2 YYNGEE.

The chain links TRBV4-3 to TRBJ1-1; tentative D call: TRBD1 (5 bases). The germline V gene encodes CDR1 LGHNA and CDR2 YSLEER. This CDR3 has 18 residues. V was cut by 4 bases and J by 4 bases, with 25 bases left in between. CDR3: CASSLKILRQGGSTEAFF. CDR3 coding DNA: TGCGCCAGCAGCCTCAAGATCCTTCGGCAGGGCGGGAGCACTGAAGCTTTCTTT.

The chain uses TRBV28 and TRBJ2-7, with 9 nucleotides matching TRBD1. Trimming took 7 bases from V and 4 from J; bases not matched to a gene: 8. This CDR3 has 14 residues. Germline V gives CDR1 MDHEN, CDR2 SYDVKM. CDR3 residues: CASNRTGEMYEQYF. The CDR3 region has the DNA TGTGCCAGCAATAGGACAGGGGAAATGTACGAGCAGTACTTC.

V is TRBV6-6 and J is TRBJ2-1, with 10 positions matching TRBD2. In germline, CDR1 is MNHNY, CDR2 SVGAGI (reference sequence). The CDR3 has 15 amino acids. Trimming cost V 3 bases and J 6 bases; bases outside gene matches: 5. CDR3 in DNA: TGTGCCAGCAGTTATGAGCGGGAGGGCCCCAATGAGCAGTTCTTC. This encodes CASSYEREGPNEQFF.

The chain employs TRBV4-2 and TRBJ2-2, with D unclear. Germline CDR1 reads LGHNA; CDR2 reads YNFKEQ. There are 17 residues in the CDR3. V shed 3 bases and J shed 2 bases, with 16 bases lying between them. CDR3 protein: CASSHLPHMNNTGELFF. CDR3 sequence (DNA): TGTGCCAGCAGCCACCTCCCCCACATGAACAACACCGGGGAGCTGTTTTTT.

This chain connects TRBV30 to TRBJ2-5, with 7 bases identical to TRBD1. CDR1 is GTSNPN and CDR2 is SVGIG in the germline V gene (reference sequence). The V segment lost 2 bases and the J segment 1 base; nucleotides outside the gene matches: 4. The CDR3 has 14 residues. The CDR3 is CAWSPGQVQETQYF. The CDR3 bases are TGTGCCTGGAGTCCCGGACAGGTCCAAGAGACCCAGTACTTC.

The chain joins TRBV7-2 to TRBJ2-7; tentative D call: TRBD2 (5 bases). Germline V gene data show CDR1 as SGHTA and CDR2 as FQGNSA. The CDR3 consists of 14 residues. The V gene lost 2 bases and the J gene lost 5 bases, with 13 bases spanning the gap. This CDR3 is CASSLRRGWDEQYF. CDR3 sequence (DNA): TGTGCCAGCAGCTTACGACGGGGTTGGGACGAGCAGTACTTC. Looking up the rest from reference TRBV7-2 and TRBJ2-7 gives the full variable domain: GAGVSQSPSNKVTEKGKDVELRCDPISGHTALYWYRQSLGQGLEFLIYFQGNSAPDKSGLPSDRFSAERTGGSVSTLTIQRTQQEDSAVYLCASSLRRGWDEQYFGPGTRLTVT.

Notes on this clone: Other DNA sequences of this sample code for an identical CDR3. The chain has TRBV20-1 and TRBJ2-7; 8 bases fit TRBD2. Germline V gives CDR1 DFQATT, CDR2 SNEGSKA (reference sequence). The ends lost 5 bases at V and 7 bases at J; junction bases unmatched: 4. The CDR3 is made up of 11 amino acids. CDR3 sequence (DNA): TGCAGTGCTTCGGGAGGGGGGGAGCAGTACTTC. As protein: CSASGGGEQYF.

V is TRBV30 and J is TRBJ2-3, with TRBD2 identical over 7 bases. J was trimmed by 1 base and V by 0 bases; bases with no gene match: 10. CDR3 length: 17 amino acids. CDR1 and CDR2 from the germline V gene are GTSNPN and SVGIG (reference sequence). The CDR3 is CAWSVRGPREGTDTQYF. For the CDR3, the DNA is TGTGCCTGGAGTGTAAGGGGCCCACGGGAGGGCACAGATACGCAGTATTTT.